A selection of T cell receptor beta chains follows, all from one sample in a study of memory CD4+ T cells and cytomegalovirus serostatus. Profiling relied on immunoSEQ multiplex PCR, and the TCRdb table lists in-frame clones only, not all of them. The data contain approximately 49,000 clones, about three quarters of them seen just once; the ten biggest clones take up approximately 0.6%. The sequenced sample consisted of memory CD4+ T cells from blood. These receptors were obtained from an adult in good health and CMV-seronegative. Each CDR3 is given with its conserved first and last residue. A D gene is named only where the DNA matches it firmly.

cdr3_aa,j_call,d_call,v_call
CASSARSRLGQYF,TRBJ2-3,-,TRBV6-1
CASSYFPQETQYF,TRBJ2-5,-,TRBV6-5
CASSPYTFTGELFF,TRBJ2-2,-,TRBV4-1
CASSNTRTLVEKLFF,TRBJ1-4,-,TRBV7-8
CASSLGGGRVATEAFF,TRBJ1-1,-,TRBV5-6
CASSYDRGRDEQFF,TRBJ2-1,TRBD1,TRBV11-3
CASSEGTGVSGNTIYF,TRBJ1-3,TRBD1,TRBV9
CASSQDGTVRAFF,TRBJ1-1,TRBD1,TRBV4-2
CASSQEIPSTGGFVYGYTF,TRBJ1-2,TRBD1,TRBV4-1
CASRGRPEAFF,TRBJ1-1,-,TRBV28
CASSLGTGNTEAFF,TRBJ1-1,TRBD1,TRBV7-2
CASSALDWGGELFF,TRBJ2-2,-,TRBV9
CASSPGYRKGEQFF,TRBJ2-1,-,TRBV7-2
CASSLTSGGGEQYF,TRBJ2-7,TRBD2,TRBV5-4
CASRHSTGGYGYTF,TRBJ1-2,TRBD1,TRBV7-2
CASSSGLAPYNEQFF,TRBJ2-1,TRBD2,TRBV5-1
CSVVGNEKLFF,TRBJ1-4,-,TRBV29-1
CASLPRDRGKTQYF,TRBJ2-5,TRBD1,TRBV7-9
CASSSWSATDTQYF,TRBJ2-3,-,TRBV7-2
CASSLEPGGSGNQPQHF,TRBJ1-5,TRBD1,TRBV7-2
CASSLTSGGGDTQYF,TRBJ2-3,TRBD2,TRBV27
CASSLMAGNTGELFF,TRBJ2-2,-,TRBV7-6
CSAREDGYTF,TRBJ1-2,-,TRBV20-1
CASSPSGAGRSYEQYF,TRBJ2-7,-,TRBV18
CASSVVVSGELFF,TRBJ2-2,-,TRBV9
CASSFDVNYGYTF,TRBJ1-2,-,TRBV27
CASSLGGRSYNEQFF,TRBJ2-1,-,TRBV7-2
CASDPGAGANVLTF,TRBJ2-6,-,TRBV19